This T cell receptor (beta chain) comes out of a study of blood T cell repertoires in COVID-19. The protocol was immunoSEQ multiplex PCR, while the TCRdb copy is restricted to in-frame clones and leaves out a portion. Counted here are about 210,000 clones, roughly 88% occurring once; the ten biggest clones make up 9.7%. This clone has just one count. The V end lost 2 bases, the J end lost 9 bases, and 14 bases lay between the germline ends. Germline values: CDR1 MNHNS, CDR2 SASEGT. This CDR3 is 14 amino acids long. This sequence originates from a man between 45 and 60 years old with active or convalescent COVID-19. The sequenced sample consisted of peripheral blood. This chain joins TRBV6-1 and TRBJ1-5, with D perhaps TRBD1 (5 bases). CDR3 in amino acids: CASSESDRLMPQHF. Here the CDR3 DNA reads TGTGCCAGCAGTGAATCTGACAGACTTATGCCCCAGCATTTT.